The rows below give T cell receptor beta chains drawn from one sample of a study of siplizumab effects on memory and regulatory T cells. The protocol was immunoSEQ multiplex PCR, while the TCRdb copy is restricted to in-frame clones and leaves out a portion. This sample yields about 120,000 clones, of which 92% are seen a single time; 1.3% belongs to the top ten. Sequencing was done on a sample of CD4+ T cells sorted from blood. The receptor source for this set is a human donor in good health. CDR3s include the opening cysteine and the closing phenylalanine or tryptophan. Fields, in order: CDR3 DNA, CDR3 protein, clone size, D gene, J gene, V gene. The D gene is left open where the match is weak. Clone size appears in some rows only: once, few, many, or a class for an expanded clone.

CDR3nt: TGTGCCAGCAGGACAGGGAGCGCCCCCGCCGAGCAGTACTTC
CDR3aa: CASRTGSAPAEQYF
abundance: NA
d_gene: TRBD1
j_gene: TRBJ2-7
v_gene: TRBV2

CDR3nt: TGCGCCAGCAGCGCATGGACAGGGGGCTACCAAGAGACCCAGTACTTC
CDR3aa: CASSAWTGGYQETQYF
abundance: NA
d_gene: TRBD1
j_gene: TRBJ2-5
v_gene: TRBV5-1

CDR3nt: TGTGCCAGTCAGGGGGCCAGCACAGATACGCAGTATTTT
CDR3aa: CASQGASTDTQYF
abundance: once
d_gene: TRBD1
j_gene: TRBJ2-3
v_gene: TRBV5-5

CDR3nt: TGTGCCAGCTCACCACCCATAGGACTCAACTCAGATACGCAGTATTTT
CDR3aa: CASSPPIGLNSDTQYF
abundance: NA
d_gene: NA
j_gene: TRBJ2-3
v_gene: TRBV18

CDR3nt: TGTGCCAGCAGCTTGGAGTGGGGGGACGAGCAGTACTTC
CDR3aa: CASSLEWGDEQYF
abundance: NA
d_gene: NA
j_gene: TRBJ2-7
v_gene: TRBV5-8

CDR3nt: TGTGCCAGCAGTACACCGGGACAGGGAGTCCAAGAGACCCAGTACTTC
CDR3aa: CASSTPGQGVQETQYF
abundance: NA
d_gene: TRBD1
j_gene: TRBJ2-5
v_gene: TRBV2

CDR3nt: TGTGCCAGCAGCCCAAGAACCGGGATGGCAGATACGCAGTATTTT
CDR3aa: CASSPRTGMADTQYF
abundance: NA
d_gene: NA
j_gene: TRBJ2-3
v_gene: TRBV14

CDR3nt: TGTGCCAGCAGCGGACAACAGGGGGTCACTGAAGCTTTCTTT
CDR3aa: CASSGQQGVTEAFF
abundance: NA
d_gene: TRBD1
j_gene: TRBJ1-1
v_gene: TRBV7-9

CDR3nt: TGTGCCAGCAGCCGGACAGGGGCCGAGGGAACGTTTCAGTACTTC
CDR3aa: CASSRTGAEGTFQYF
abundance: NA
d_gene: TRBD1
j_gene: TRBJ2-4
v_gene: TRBV4-2

CDR3nt: TGTGCCAGCAGGGCCGGGACCTGGGATGGCTACACCTTC
CDR3aa: CASRAGTWDGYTF
abundance: NA
d_gene: NA
j_gene: TRBJ1-2
v_gene: TRBV7-9

CDR3nt: TGTGCCAGCAGCCATGATCTCTACAATGAGCAGTTCTTC
CDR3aa: CASSHDLYNEQFF
abundance: NA
d_gene: NA
j_gene: TRBJ2-1
v_gene: TRBV7-9

CDR3nt: TGTGCCAGCAGCTTAGGCTCAGGGTGGCGGAGCACTGAAGCTTTCTTT
CDR3aa: CASSLGSGWRSTEAFF
abundance: NA
d_gene: NA
j_gene: TRBJ1-1
v_gene: TRBV7-8

CDR3nt: TGCGCCAGCAGCTACCAAGAGACCCAGTACTTC
CDR3aa: CASSYQETQYF
abundance: NA
d_gene: NA
j_gene: TRBJ2-5
v_gene: TRBV5-1

CDR3nt: TGTGCCAGCAGTCCACCCCGGGACAGAAATCAGCCCCAGCATTTT
CDR3aa: CASSPPRDRNQPQHF
abundance: NA
d_gene: TRBD1
j_gene: TRBJ1-5
v_gene: TRBV2

CDR3nt: TGTGCCAGCAGCCAGTATTTACCGGGACTGCCCGGGGCCAACGTCCTGACTTTC
CDR3aa: CASSQYLPGLPGANVLTF
abundance: NA
d_gene: NA
j_gene: TRBJ2-6
v_gene: TRBV16

CDR3nt: TGTGCCAGCAGCCAAGGAATGTCCGGGGCCTTGGACAATGAGCAGTTCTTC
CDR3aa: CASSQGMSGALDNEQFF
abundance: NA
d_gene: NA
j_gene: TRBJ2-1
v_gene: TRBV14

CDR3nt: TGTGCCTGGGACCGAGGAGGGGGGGGGACAGATACGCAGTATTTT
CDR3aa: CAWDRGGGGTDTQYF
abundance: NA
d_gene: NA
j_gene: TRBJ2-3
v_gene: TRBV30